The 28 T cell receptor beta chains reported below all come from one sample, sequenced in a study of CD4+ T cells in melanoma. Generated by immunoSEQ multiplex PCR, the TCRdb table keeps only in-frame clones and is missing some. Here the sample spans 4,900 or so clones, about 64% being singletons. The sample was cells from a culture (not recorded whether cultured in vitro). These receptors came from a human donor with melanoma.

This chain links TRBV14 with TRBJ1-1; D is ambiguous. The germline V gene has CDR1 SGHDN and CDR2 FVKESK. The CDR3 length is 13 residues. V gave up 1 base and J gave up 5 bases, with 8 bases separating them. CDR3 coding DNA: TGTGCCAGCAGCCAAGCGGGATGGACTGAAGCTTTCTTT. As protein: CASSQAGWTEAFF.

CDR3 DNA sequence: TGTGCCAGCAGCTTAAATGCGCTAGCGGCTTACAATGAGCAGTTCTTC. It yields the protein CASSLNALAAYNEQFF. This sequence joins TRBV7-3 and TRBJ2-1; 7 bases align to TRBD2. The CDR3 spans 16 residues. Germline CDR1 and CDR2: SGHTA and FQGTGA. Trimming took 1 base from V and 4 from J; bases not matched to a gene: 7. Complete variable domain (other parts from reference TRBV7-3 and TRBJ2-1): GAGVSQTPSNKVTEKGKYVELRCDPISGHTALYWYRQSLGQGPEFLIYFQGTGAADDSGLPNDRFFAVRPEGSVSTLKIQRTERGDSAVYLCASSLNALAAYNEQFFGPGTRLTVL.

This clone was seen only a few times. The rearrangement joins TRBV2 to TRBJ1-1; D remains ambiguous. Germline lookup yields CDR1 SNHLY and CDR2 FYNNEI. The CDR3 runs 14 residues. Trimming stripped 3 bases from V and 5 bases from J, with 13 bases between. CDR3 loop: CASSDSLGFTEAFF. The CDR3 DNA sequence: TGTGCCAGCAGTGATTCGCTGGGGTTTACTGAAGCTTTCTTT.

This clone is medium-sized by share. The rearrangement joins TRBV4-1 to TRBJ1-1; D might be TRBD1 (6 bases). The CDR3 sequence is 15 residues long. V lost 0 bases, J lost 0 bases, and 8 bases lay in between. Germline V CDR1 and CDR2: MGHRA, YSYEKL. CDR3 in amino acids: CASSQERGLNTEAFF. The CDR3 nucleotides read TGCGCCAGCAGCCAAGAGAGGGGGTTGAACACTGAAGCTTTCTTT.

The CDR3 region has the DNA TGTGCCAGCAGCTTGGCCGGGGGACAGGGGGCAGTCTACGAGCAGTACTTC. Protein sequence: CASSLAGGQGAVYEQYF. V usage is TRBV5-6 and J usage is TRBJ2-7; 12 positions match TRBD1. Germline-derived CDR1 and CDR2 are SGHDT and YYEEEE. J gave up 3 bases and V 0 bases, and 7 bases lay outside the gene matches. CDR3 length: 17 amino acids.

This clone appeared a single time. This chain connects TRBV2 to TRBJ2-3; D ambiguous. Trimming cost V 4 bases and J 3 bases, with 5 bases left between them. The CDR3 contains 12 residues. In germline, CDR1 is SNHLY, CDR2 FYNNEI. CDR3: CASSGGTDTQYF. CDR3 nucleotides: TGTGCCAGCAGTGGTGGGACAGATACGCAGTATTTT.

The CDR3 spells CASSVTGRLSGNTIYF. The CDR3 nucleotides are TGCGCCAGCAGCGTGACAGGGAGACTCTCTGGAAACACCATATATTTT. The V and J genes are TRBV5-1 and TRBJ1-3, with 7 bases identical to TRBD1. V shed 4 bases and J 0 bases; nucleotides not matched to a gene: 7. CDR3 length: 16 amino acids. Looked up from germline, CDR1 is SGHRS and CDR2 is YFSETQ.

The chain carries TRBV7-3 and TRBJ2-5; D is ambiguous. CDR3 length: 14 residues. Trimming removed 0 bases at V and 2 bases at J, with 7 bases between. From germline, CDR1 is SGHTA and CDR2 FQGTGA. CDR3 in amino acids: CASSLTPWQETQYF. CDR3 sequence (DNA): TGTGCCAGCAGCTTAACTCCTTGGCAAGAGACCCAGTACTTC. Based on the CDR3 plus reference TRBV7-3 and TRBJ2-5, the full variable domain is GAGVSQTPSNKVTEKGKYVELRCDPISGHTALYWYRQSLGQGPEFLIYFQGTGAADDSGLPNDRFFAVRPEGSVSTLKIQRTERGDSAVYLCASSLTPWQETQYFGPGTRLLVL.

V usage is TRBV6-5 and J usage is TRBJ1-1; possible D gene TRBD1, 5 bases. The CDR3 consists of 14 residues. Trimming stripped 2 bases from V and 0 bases from J, with 7 bases between. The germline V gene has CDR1 MNHEY and CDR2 SVGAGI. CDR3 region: CASSYRQLNTEAFF. DNA of the CDR3: TGTGCCAGCAGTTACCGACAGTTGAACACTGAAGCTTTCTTT.

V and J are TRBV5-5 and TRBJ1-6; no clear D gene. Germline CDR1 is SGHKS and CDR2 is YYEKEE (reference sequence). The CDR3 totals 14 residues. V lost 0 bases, J lost 5 bases, and 6 bases lay in between. CDR3 region: CASSLGGNNSPLHF. CDR3 coding DNA: TGTGCCAGCAGCTTGGGCGGGAATAATTCACCCCTCCACTTT.

By its share, this clone is medium-sized (0.01 to 0.1%). The genes are TRBV5-4 and TRBJ2-1, with 8 nucleotides matching TRBD1. CDR1 and CDR2 (germline): SGHNT, YYREEE (reference sequence). This CDR3 has 15 amino acids. The V gene end was trimmed by 4 bases and the J gene end by 3 bases; junction bases not matched to a gene: 6. The CDR3 DNA follows: TGTGCCAGCAGCAAGACAGGGGCCTTCTACAATGAGCAGTTCTTC. Translating gives CASSKTGAFYNEQFF.

The rearrangement uses TRBV5-8 and TRBJ1-2, with unresolved D. V was shortened by 4 bases and J by 4 bases, with 17 bases between the two germline ends. From germline, CDR1 is SGHTS and CDR2 YDEGEE. CDR3 length: 15 amino acids. The CDR3 bases are TGTGCCAGCAGCACCCATACGGGGTATACCTATGGCTACACCTTC. Residues: CASSTHTGYTYGYTF.

The chain recombines TRBV5-5 with TRBJ2-7; the match to TRBD1 covers 8 bases. Germline V gene lookup returns CDR1 SGHKS and CDR2 YYEKEE (reference sequence). This CDR3 is 15 amino acids long. After removal of 5 bases from V and 5 bases from J, the junction contained 12 bases not matched to a gene. The CDR3 protein is CASRTAAAGGDEQYF. The CDR3 bases are TGTGCCAGCAGGACAGCGGCGGCAGGGGGCGACGAGCAGTACTTC.

The genes are TRBV2 and TRBJ1-1, with D possibly being TRBD1 (5 bases). Germline-derived CDR1 and CDR2 are SNHLY and FYNNEI. This CDR3 has 15 amino acids. V was cut by 3 bases and J by 7 bases, with 18 bases left in between. The CDR3 sequence is CASSEGRLPSYEAFF. The CDR3 DNA reads TGTGCCAGCAGTGAGGGACGTCTCCCTTCCTATGAAGCTTTCTTT.

This clone is judged medium-sized. The gene calls are TRBV5-4 and TRBJ1-3; TRBD1 might be the D (6 bases). Germline CDR1 SGHNT, CDR2 YYREEE (reference sequence). The CDR3 length is 14 residues. Deletions cut 4 bases from V and 2 bases from J, with 10 bases between. The chain's CDR3 is CASSDYRAGNTIYF. Here the CDR3 DNA reads TGTGCCAGCAGCGATTACAGGGCTGGAAACACCATATATTTT. The whole variable domain, filled in from reference TRBV5-4 and TRBJ1-3, reads ETGVTQSPTHLIKTRGQQVTLRCSSQSGHNTVSWYQQALGQGPQFIFQYYREEENGRGNFPPRFSGLQFPNYSSELNVNALELDDSALYLCASSDYRAGNTIYFGEGSWLTVV.

The chain links TRBV3-1 (or the pseudogene TRBV3-2) to TRBJ2-7; 14 bases match TRBD2. The junction had 9 bases not matched to a gene; V was cut back by 5 bases and J by 3 bases. This CDR3 is built from 17 residues. The germline CDR1 and CDR2 sequences are LGHDT and YNNKEL (reference sequence). CDR3 amino acids: CASSKTSGGALFYEQYF. The CDR3 coding sequence is TGTGCCAGCAGCAAGACTAGCGGGGGGGCCCTCTTCTACGAGCAGTACTTC.

This chain joins TRBV5-1 and TRBJ1-4, with D unclear. Trimming removed 0 bases from V and 0 bases from J, with 3 bases in between. This CDR3 is 14 amino acids long. CDR1 and CDR2 (germline): SGHRS, YFSETQ. The CDR3 spells CASSLAATNEKLFF. CDR3 nucleotides: TGCGCCAGCAGCTTGGCCGCAACTAATGAAAAACTGTTTTTT.

By share, this clone ranks as large. The chain joins TRBV19 to TRBJ2-1; D is perhaps TRBD1 (5 bases). The CDR3 runs to 11 residues. V lost 7 bases to trimming and J lost 4 bases, with 5 bases between them. The germline V gene has CDR1 LNHDA and CDR2 SQIVND (reference sequence). The CDR3, as DNA: TGTGCCAGTAAGGGGTACAATGAGCAGTTCTTC. Encoded protein: CASKGYNEQFF.

The V call is TRBV25-1, the J call TRBJ1-2; D is undetermined. Per the germline V gene, CDR1 is MGHDK and CDR2 is SYGVNS. The CDR3 contains 14 residues. Trimming removed 2 bases at V and 7 bases at J, with 14 bases between. CDR3 loop: CASSEIRALGGYTF. The CDR3 region has the DNA TGTGCCAGCAGTGAAATCCGGGCCCTAGGTGGCTACACCTTC.

V and J are TRBV9 and TRBJ2-2, with no clear D. Per germline, CDR1 SGDLS and CDR2 YYNGEE. The CDR3 consists of 15 residues. V was pared by 0 bases and J by 3 bases, with 9 bases between. As DNA, the CDR3 is TGTGCCAGCAGCGTAGAGATCTTAGACACCGGGGAGCTGTTTTTT. Amino acids: CASSVEILDTGELFF.

The rearrangement uses TRBV3-1 (or the pseudogene TRBV3-2) and TRBJ2-3; D may be TRBD1 (6 bases). Germline V gene lookup returns CDR1 LGHDT and CDR2 YNNKEL (reference sequence). CDR3 length equals 17 residues. Trimming cost V 3 bases and J 2 bases, with 18 bases left between them. The chain's CDR3 is CASSQGVNRAHTDTQYF. CDR3 bases: TGTGCCAGCAGCCAGGGGGTTAACAGGGCCCACACAGATACGCAGTATTTT.

This clone appeared a few times. The rearrangement links TRBV7-6 to TRBJ2-5, with D uncertain. Trimming removed 5 bases from V and 5 bases from J, with 18 bases in between. CDR1 and CDR2 (germline): SGHVS, FNYEAQ. CDR3 size: 15 residues. The CDR3 spells CASSPGHRVGETQYF. The DNA for the CDR3 is TGTGCCAGCAGCCCCGGGCACCGAGTAGGGGAGACCCAGTACTTC.

This chain uses TRBV19 with TRBJ2-3, with 8 bases matching TRBD2. V trimming: 2 bases; J trimming: 0 bases; junction bases outside the gene matches: 1. CDR1 and CDR2 (germline): LNHDA, SQIVND (reference sequence). CDR3 length: 15 residues. CDR3 sequence (DNA): TGTGCCAGTAGTATATCGGGGGGGAGCACAGATACGCAGTATTTT. Protein: CASSISGGSTDTQYF.

This clone was counted once. The chain employs TRBV7-3 and TRBJ2-1, with 8 positions matching TRBD1. The CDR3 runs to 13 residues. CDR1 is SGHTA and CDR2 is FQGTGA in the germline V gene. Unmatched junction bases numbered 4, after V lost 5 bases and J lost 7 bases. The CDR3 bases are TGTGCCAGCAGCCTGGACAGGGCGAATGAGCAGTTCTTC. Its protein product is CASSLDRANEQFF.

The gene calls are TRBV4-1 and TRBJ1-2; 7 bases agree with TRBD1. This CDR3 is 14 amino acids long. Unmatched junction bases numbered 5, after V lost 4 bases and J lost 3 bases. The germline V gene encodes CDR1 MGHRA and CDR2 YSYEKL. CDR3 sequence: CASSPTGDYYGYTF. CDR3 nucleotide sequence: TGCGCCAGCAGCCCAACAGGGGACTACTATGGCTACACCTTC.

The CDR3: CASRAPYGYTF. The CDR3 region has the DNA TGTGCCAGCAGGGCCCCGTATGGCTACACCTTC. The chain employs TRBV6-5 and TRBJ1-2; D gene uncertain. V was trimmed by 6 bases and J by 5 bases, leaving 7 bases between them. This CDR3 contains 11 residues. Per the germline V gene, CDR1 is MNHEY and CDR2 is SVGAGI.

This clone rates as medium-sized. This chain connects TRBV29-1 to TRBJ1-2, with D unclear. Trimming cost V 4 bases and J 9 bases, with 12 bases left between them. CDR1 is SQVTM, CDR2 ANQGSEA, per germline. The CDR3 covers 11 residues. The CDR3 here is CSVVSGKSYTF. The CDR3 region has the DNA TGCAGCGTTGTCTCCGGGAAGAGCTACACCTTC.

The chain employs TRBV19 and TRBJ1-4; 8 nucleotides line up with TRBD1. The CDR3 is made up of 13 amino acids. V lost 7 bases to trimming and J lost 4 bases; unmatched junction nucleotides: 2. Looked up from germline, CDR1 is LNHDA and CDR2 is SQIVND (reference sequence). CDR3 residues: CASTDRGNEKLFF. CDR3 bases: TGTGCCAGTACCGACAGGGGTAATGAAAAACTGTTTTTT.